Only a few counts were recorded for the clone carrying this TCR beta chain. Its target is not known. These data belong to a study of identical twins. Whole-study results and caveats: Findings depended on cross-sectional statistics rather than tracking the same donors. With beta out-of-frame sequences, excess sharing by twins was weaker.

A universal primer site was created by template switching, with the cDNA bearing unique molecular identifiers. One entry per CDR3 protein results from TCRdb running MiXCR on the 5' RACE reads. This table holds about 530,000 distinct CDR3 sequences, roughly 15% found once. The CDR3 is 14 amino acids. Germline CDR1 reads SGHRS; CDR2 reads YFSETQ. V was pared by 6 bases and J by 8 bases, with 10 bases of the junction left unmatched. This sample also appeared in a second study, on yellow fever vaccine responses in identical twins.

The specimen was CD4+ T cells sorted from blood. V gene TRBV5-1 combines with J gene TRBJ1-2, with 10 bases fitting TRBD1. The receptor was isolated from a woman aged 18-29 years in good health. The CDR3 region has the DNA TGCGCCAGCACCTTAGACAGGGGGCGCGGGGGCTACACCTTC. The encoded protein is CASTLDRGRGGYTF.